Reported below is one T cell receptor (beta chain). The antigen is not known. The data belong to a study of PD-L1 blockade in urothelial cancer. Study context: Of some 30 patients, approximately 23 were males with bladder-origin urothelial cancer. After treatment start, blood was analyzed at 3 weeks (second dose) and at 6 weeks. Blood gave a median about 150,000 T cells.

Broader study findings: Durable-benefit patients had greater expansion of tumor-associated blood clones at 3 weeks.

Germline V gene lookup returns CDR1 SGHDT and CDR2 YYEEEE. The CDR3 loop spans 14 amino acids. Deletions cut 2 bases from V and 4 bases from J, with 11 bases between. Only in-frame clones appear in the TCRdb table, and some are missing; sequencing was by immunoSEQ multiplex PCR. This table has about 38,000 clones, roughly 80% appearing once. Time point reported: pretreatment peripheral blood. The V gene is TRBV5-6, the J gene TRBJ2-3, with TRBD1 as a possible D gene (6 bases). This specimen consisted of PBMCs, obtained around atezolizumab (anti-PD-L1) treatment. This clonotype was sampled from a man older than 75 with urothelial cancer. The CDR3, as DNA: TGTGCCAGCAGCTTCAGGGGTTCATCAGATACGCAGTATTTT. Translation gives CASSFRGSSDTQYF.